This TCR beta chain emerged from a study of regulatory T cells in long-lasting Graves disease. Time point described: newly diagnosed GD, antithyroid drugs for less than 3 months. From PBMCs, RNA was extracted and then used to make the TCR library. This clonotype was counted a few times. V was shortened by 0 bases and J by 4 bases, with 11 bases between the two germline ends. In germline, CDR1 is SGDLS, CDR2 YYNGEE. This CDR3 contains 14 residues. Arm-PCR of CDR3 regions with iRepertoire HTBI primers generated TCR beta libraries. From the multiplex PCR reads, TCRdb called clonotypes with MiXCR, one entry per CDR3 protein. The sample carries about 430,000 distinct CDR3 sequences, approximately 15% recorded once. These same records also appear under a second study, on T cells in Graves' hyperthyroidism and ophthalmopathy.

This TCR derives from a woman in her forties with Graves disease. The chain has TRBV9 and TRBJ2-7; D is ambiguous. The specimen comprised peripheral blood mononuclear cells (PBMCs), sampled at new diagnosis, from a patient treated with antithyroid drugs. The CDR3 DNA is TGTGCCAGCAGCGTAGATAGAGTCGGGTACGAGCAGTACTTC. As protein: CASSVDRVGYEQYF.